The 3 T cell receptor beta chains reported below all come from one sample, sequenced in a study of T-cell memory formation after mild COVID-19. TCRdb itself ran the 5' RACE reads through MiXCR, one entry per CDR3 protein. The sample lists hundreds of thousands of distinct CDR3 sequences, about 16% occurring once. The sequenced sample consisted of PBMCs or a T cell subset sorted from them (not recorded which). These receptors originate from an adult woman who had mild COVID-19 (a few samples of this study predate the infection). Cell type and time point are not known.

This clonotype was observed a handful of times. V and J are TRBV15 and TRBJ1-5; D uncertain. Trimming cost V 4 bases and J 0 bases, with 7 bases left between them. Germline-derived CDR1 and CDR2 are LNHNV and YYDKDF (reference sequence). The CDR3 spans 14 residues. The CDR3 loop reads CATSNSYSNQPQHF. The CDR3 DNA reads TGTGCCACCAGCAACAGCTATAGCAATCAGCCCCAGCATTTT.

This clonotype occurred a few times. CDR3 loop: CASSSSLGPEQYF. The DNA of the CDR3 is TGCGCCAGCAGCTCTAGCCTAGGGCCCGAGCAGTACTTC. The genes are TRBV5-1 and TRBJ2-7, with D possibly being TRBD2 (5 bases). CDR1 and CDR2 (germline): SGHRS, YFSETQ. V was clipped by 3 bases and J by 6 bases, with 13 bases between them. This CDR3 region has 13 residues.

The chain recombines TRBV4-1 with TRBJ2-1, with 8 bases aligning to TRBD1. Germline CDR1 MGHRA, CDR2 YSYEKL. J lost 7 bases, V lost 0 bases, and 11 bases had no gene match. The CDR3 contains 17 residues. CDR3 sequence reads: CASSQDRGRGQWNEQFF. Here the CDR3 DNA reads TGCGCCAGCAGCCAAGATCGCGGCAGGGGGCAATGGAATGAGCAGTTCTTC.